There are a few counts of the clone carrying this TCR beta chain. Its cognate antigen is unknown. Clones were read by immunoSEQ multiplex PCR, and TCRdb kept only the in-frame ones, dropping some. The sample comprises 4,000 to 4,500 clones, about two fifths of which are singletons, and 6.2% rests with the top ten. The data were obtained in a study of T cells in localized non-small cell lung cancer. Overall study results and limits: Median about 56 top-100 tumor clones were shared with paired adjacent lung. Because only a single region of the tumor was sequenced, heterogeneity remains possible.

The clonotype was recovered from a woman aged 40-69 years with stage I lung adenocarcinoma. Source: lung tumor tissue, taken before any cancer treatment.

The CDR3 is CAIPGTRANEQFF. Written as DNA, the CDR3 is TGTGCCATACCAGGGACTAGGGCCAATGAGCAGTTCTTC. The rearrangement joins TRBV6-8 to TRBJ2-1; 8 nucleotides line up with TRBD2. The CDR3 has 13 residues. J lost 6 bases, V lost 10 bases, and 8 bases had no gene match. In germline, CDR1 is MNHGY, CDR2 SAAAGT.